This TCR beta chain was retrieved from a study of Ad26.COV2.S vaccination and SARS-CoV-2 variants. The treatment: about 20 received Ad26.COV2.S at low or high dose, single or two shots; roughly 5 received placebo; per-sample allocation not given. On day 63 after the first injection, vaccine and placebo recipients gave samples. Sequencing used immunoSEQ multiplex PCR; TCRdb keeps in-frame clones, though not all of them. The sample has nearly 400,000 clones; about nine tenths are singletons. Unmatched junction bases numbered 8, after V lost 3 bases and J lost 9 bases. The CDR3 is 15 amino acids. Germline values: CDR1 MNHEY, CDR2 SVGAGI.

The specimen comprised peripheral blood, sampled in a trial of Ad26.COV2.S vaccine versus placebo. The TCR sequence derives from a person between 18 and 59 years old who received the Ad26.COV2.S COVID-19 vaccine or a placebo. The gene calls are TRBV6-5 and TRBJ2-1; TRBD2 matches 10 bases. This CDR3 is CASSYPSGRTSEQFF. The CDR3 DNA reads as TGTGCCAGCAGTTATCCTAGCGGGAGAACGAGTGAGCAGTTCTTC.